Listed below are T cell receptor beta chains from one sample, sequenced in a study of breast tumors, draining lymph nodes, adjacent tissues. Each CDR3 protein gets one entry after TCRdb re-called the multiplex PCR reads with MiXCR. The profile shows approximately 19,000 distinct CDR3 sequences, approximately 49% of them singletons. Sample: breast tumor tissue. The receptor set was obtained from a female donor with breast cancer. Some clones in this sample may be carry-over from other donors' samples. Each CDR3 is given without its conserved first and last residue.

j_gene	v_gene	CDR3aa
TRBJ2-6	TRBV5-5	ASRTKPGLAGGPISGANVLT
TRBJ1-1	TRBV18	ASSQNQGDTEAF
TRBJ1-6	TRBV11-2	ASSLDRFSPLH
TRBJ2-5	TRBV7-2	ASSLGLAGVTYQETQY
TRBJ2-5	TRBV6-1	ASRWVGQETQY
TRBJ1-4	TRBV14	ASSRVFGQGGEKLF
TRBJ1-1	TRBV9	ASSAAAGSSTNTEAF
TRBJ2-7	TRBV20-1	SAPLAGGGYEQY
TRBJ2-7	TRBV12-3/TRBV12-4	ASSLARGSYEQY
TRBJ1-2	TRBV20-1	SARGRGGGSYGYT
TRBJ2-3	TRBV25-1	ASGLGASTDTQY
TRBJ2-7	TRBV20-1	SALIGRISYEQY
TRBJ2-7	TRBV15	ATSRGAGSEQY
TRBJ2-1	TRBV9	ASSVIPDKQF
TRBJ2-3	TRBV7-9	ASSPLGTSAPQDTQY
TRBJ2-2	TRBV11-2	ASSLGGLAGGPAPS
TRBJ2-1	TRBV5-4	ASSLIAGGFDEQF
TRBJ2-3	TRBV6-1	ARLQRGDTDTQY
TRBJ2-3	TRBV7-2	ASSFDREGTDTQY
TRBJ1-2	TRBV10-2	ASSETQGGDYGYT
TRBJ2-7	TRBV7-8	ASTSGQGLLGEQH
TRBJ1-2	TRBV4-1	ASSPHHPSGYT
TRBJ2-3	TRBV7-9	ASVLAGGTDTQY
TRBJ2-7	TRBV6-5	ASSPTLAGGLYEQY
TRBJ2-7	TRBV10-3	AISEGLTAEGQSYEQY
TRBJ2-1	TRBV7-6	ASSSTPYSGSGDEQF
TRBJ2-7	TRBV2	ASSGAGLWYEQY
TRBJ2-2	TRBV15	ATSRDGHVGGENTGELF
TRBJ1-6	TRBV6-1	ASSASYNSPLH
TRBJ1-5	TRBV28	ASSRYRGGNQPQH
TRBJ2-2	TRBV13	ASSPSPLLAEKHTGELF
TRBJ2-7	TRBV7-8	ASSFLAGGVYEQY
TRBJ2-4	TRBV9	ASSVEGQWSIQS
TRBJ2-3	TRBV20-1	SAIGPSGRTDTQY